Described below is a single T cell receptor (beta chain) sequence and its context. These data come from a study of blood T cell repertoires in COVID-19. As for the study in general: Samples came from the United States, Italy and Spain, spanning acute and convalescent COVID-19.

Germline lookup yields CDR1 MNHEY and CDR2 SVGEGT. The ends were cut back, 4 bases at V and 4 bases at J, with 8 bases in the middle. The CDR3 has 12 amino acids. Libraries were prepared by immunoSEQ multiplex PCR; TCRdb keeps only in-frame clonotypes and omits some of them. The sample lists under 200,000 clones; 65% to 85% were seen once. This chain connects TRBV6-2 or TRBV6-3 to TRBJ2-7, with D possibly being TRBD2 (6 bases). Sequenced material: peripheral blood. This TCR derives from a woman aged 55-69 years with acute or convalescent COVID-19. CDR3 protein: CASSSRGYEQYF. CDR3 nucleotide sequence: TGTGCCAGCAGTTCTCGGGGGTACGAGCAGTACTTC.